This entry lists 17 T cell receptor beta chains sequenced from one sample in a study of T cell responses to AZD1222 COVID-19 vaccine. TCRdb's table, derived via immunoSEQ multiplex PCR, lists solely in-frame clones and lacks some. Of approximately 120,000 clones listed, 80% to 90% are singletons. The sample was peripheral blood, taken on day 0 of AZD1222 vaccination. The receptor source for this set is an adult in good health.

Here the CDR3 reads CASSIANRGRLSGYTF. CDR3 in DNA: TGTGCCAGTAGTATAGCAAACAGGGGGCGCTTAAGTGGCTACACCTTC. The chain combines TRBV19 with TRBJ1-2; 9 bases match TRBD1. The J segment lost 7 bases and the V segment lost 1 base, leaving 10 bases of the junction unmatched. The CDR3 totals 16 residues. Germline V lookup: CDR1 LNHDA, CDR2 SQIVND (reference sequence).

Many counts were recorded for this clone. This chain connects TRBV30 to TRBJ2-2; 8 bases match TRBD2. Germline lookup yields CDR1 GTSNPN and CDR2 SVGIG (reference sequence). J gave up 3 bases and V 4 bases, and 7 bases lay outside the gene matches. The CDR3 is 15 residues long. The CDR3 coding sequence is TGTGCCTGGACTAGCGCGGGAGGCCACACCGGGGAGCTGTTTTTT. Its protein product is CAWTSAGGHTGELFF.

This sequence joins TRBV6-5 and TRBJ2-7; 10 bases line up with TRBD2. Germline loops: CDR1 MNHEY, CDR2 SVGAGI. This CDR3 spans 16 amino acids. J lost 2 bases, V lost 4 bases, and 8 bases had no gene match. CDR3 sequence: CASSSTLAGGTYEQYF. The CDR3 DNA sequence: TGTGCCAGCAGTTCAACTTTAGCGGGAGGCACCTACGAGCAGTACTTC.

The chain combines TRBV6-5 with TRBJ2-3; TRBD1 aligns across 7 bases. J was trimmed by 6 bases and V by 0 bases; bases with no gene match: 3. The V gene's germline CDR1 is MNHEY and CDR2 SVGAGI. This CDR3 is built from 14 residues. The CDR3 DNA reads TGTGCCAGCAGTTACTCAACAGGGGTTGATACGCAGTATTTT. It is translated as CASSYSTGVDTQYF.

The chain links TRBV4-3 to TRBJ2-5; D uncertain. V was trimmed by 0 bases and J by 7 bases, leaving 12 bases between them. Per germline, CDR1 LGHNA and CDR2 YSLEER. CDR3 length: 14 residues. CDR3 region: CASSQEQESGTQYF. The CDR3 bases are TGCGCCAGCAGCCAAGAACAAGAGTCGGGGACCCAGTACTTC.

The chain links TRBV7-2 to TRBJ2-2; D call uncertain. This CDR3 contains 12 residues. Per the germline V gene, CDR1 is SGHTA and CDR2 is FQGNSA. Trimming shortened V by 5 bases and J by 6 bases, and 7 bases separated the two germline ends. The CDR3 DNA follows: TGTGCCAGCAGCCTCCAATCCGGGGAGCTGTTTTTT. Translating it yields CASSLQSGELFF.

The chain is built from TRBV10-3 and TRBJ1-1; TRBD1 matches 8 bases. Unmatched junction bases numbered 12, after V lost 9 bases and J lost 0 bases. Per the germline V gene, CDR1 is ENHRY and CDR2 is SYGVKD. The CDR3 contains 16 residues. CDR3 DNA sequence: TGTGCCATGGCCTCCAGCGACAGGGGAATGAACACTGAAGCTTTCTTT. Its translation: CAMASSDRGMNTEAFF.

The table lists this clone with a count of one. The V gene is TRBV27, the J gene TRBJ1-1; D perhaps matches TRBD1 (5 bases). The CDR3 has 14 amino acids. The V end was cut by 7 bases, the J end by 0 bases, with 12 bases between. Germline V gives CDR1 MNHEY, CDR2 SMNVEV (reference sequence). CDR3 loop: CASNYGTMNTEAFF. The CDR3 region has the DNA TGTGCCAGCAATTACGGGACTATGAACACTGAAGCTTTCTTT.

This clone was seen just once. The chain has TRBV10-3 and TRBJ2-2; 9 bases are shared with TRBD2. CDR3 length equals 16 residues. Losses at the gene ends were 8 bases for V and 2 bases for J; bases not matched to a gene: 9. CDR1 is ENHRY and CDR2 is SYGVKD in the germline V gene. The CDR3 nucleotides read TGTGCCATCCATAGCGGGAGAGGCCTAAACACCGGGGAGCTGTTTTTT. It translates to CAIHSGRGLNTGELFF.

This sequence joins TRBV6-5 and TRBJ1-6; D perhaps matches TRBD1 (5 bases). V lost 2 bases and J lost 7, with 12 bases in between. The CDR3 is 15 residues long. CDR1 is MNHEY, CDR2 SVGAGI, per germline. CDR3 sequence reads: CASSYTSQANSPLHF. DNA for the CDR3: TGTGCCAGCAGTTACACCTCACAGGCGAATTCACCCCTCCACTTT.

This chain's CDR3 is CASSFTGTGYYEQYF. CDR3 nucleotide sequence: TGTGCCAGCAGTTTCACCGGGACAGGGTACTACGAGCAGTACTTC. The chain links TRBV6-5 to TRBJ2-7, with 9 bases fitting TRBD1. Germline V gene data show CDR1 as MNHEY and CDR2 as SVGAGI. The CDR3 is 15 amino acids. The V and J ends lost 4 bases and 3 bases, in that order; junction bases with no gene match: 7.

The chain is built from TRBV7-9 and TRBJ2-7; D remains unclear. Germline values: CDR1 SEHNR, CDR2 FQNEAQ (reference sequence). Trimming removed 6 bases at V and 1 base at J, with 13 bases between. The CDR3 consists of 14 residues. This CDR3 reads CASSPDPRSYEQYF. The CDR3 DNA sequence: TGTGCCAGCAGTCCTGACCCACGGTCCTACGAGCAGTACTTC.

The V gene is TRBV11-2, the J gene TRBJ2-7, with D possibly TRBD2 on 6 matching bases. V was trimmed by 6 bases and J by 7 bases, leaving 22 bases between them. The CDR3 spans 15 residues. The germline V gene has CDR1 SGHAT and CDR2 FQNNGV. CDR3: CASRGAGRSLREQYF. CDR3 sequence (DNA): TGTGCCAGCAGGGGCGCGGGGAGGTCGCTTAGGGAGCAGTACTTC.

This clone was recorded a few times. The rearrangement links TRBV15 to TRBJ2-1, with D perhaps TRBD2 (6 bases). The CDR3 spans 14 residues. The germline V gene has CDR1 LNHNV and CDR2 YYDKDF (reference sequence). Trimming took 5 bases from V and 5 from J, leaving 13 bases between them. This chain's CDR3 is CATSGAGVHNEQFF. CDR3 sequence (DNA): TGTGCCACCAGCGGAGCGGGCGTGCACAATGAGCAGTTCTTC. The whole variable domain, remainder taken from reference TRBV15 and TRBJ2-1, is DAMVIQNPRYQVTQFGKPVTLSCSQTLNHNVMYWYQQKSSQAPKLLFHYYDKDFNNEADTPDNFQSRRPNTSFCFLDIRSPGLGDTAMYLCATSGAGVHNEQFFGPGTRLTVL.

The chain employs TRBV18 and TRBJ2-7; 10 positions match TRBD1. CDR3 length equals 17 residues. V lost 5 bases, J lost 4 bases, and 14 bases stayed unmatched. CDR1 KGHSH and CDR2 LQKENI come from the germline V gene. The CDR3 is CASSADAPGQGRYEQYF. DNA of the CDR3: TGTGCCAGCTCAGCAGACGCACCGGGACAGGGGAGATACGAGCAGTACTTC.

Remarks on this clone: Compared with germline, one end of the junction differs, possibly owing to a read error. This chain links TRBV7-7 with TRBJ2-7, with TRBD2 identical over 7 bases. CDR3 size: 15 residues. Germline V gene data show CDR1 as SSHAT and CDR2 as FNYEAQ (reference sequence). Here the CDR3 reads CASSLLAGASYEQYF. In DNA form, the CDR3 reads TGTGCTAGCAGCTTACTTGCGGGAGCCTCCTACGAGCAGTACTTC.

The V call is TRBV5-8, the J call TRBJ2-7; D gene uncertain. Germline CDR1 and CDR2: SGHTS and YDEGEE. The CDR3 has 15 amino acids. Trimming took off 6 bases at V and 3 bases at J, with 19 bases between the two ends. This CDR3 is CASTLLGNHYYEQYF. In DNA form, the CDR3 reads TGTGCCAGCACCCTTTTAGGTAACCATTACTACGAGCAGTACTTC.